This T cell receptor (beta chain) is from a study of regulatory and conventional T cells in RAG deficiency. Genomic DNA came from blood conventional CD4+ T cells gated CD25-low CD127-high. V lost 7 bases and J lost 7; bases outside the gene matches: 7. The CDR3 sequence is 13 residues long. CDR1 and CDR2 from the germline V gene are SEHNR and FQNEAQ (reference sequence). The table came from immunoSEQ multiplex PCR; TCRdb's copy has only in-frame clones and leaves some out. The table records some 20,000 clones, 85% to 95% of them present only once. Study results and limitations: Compared with controls, unique Treg TCR beta sequences dropped around 110-fold in Omenn syndrome and CID/AS. In Omenn syndrome, Treg and Tconv repertoires overlapped >75%.

Points on this clone: What it recognizes is unknown.

A further study also used this sample, focusing on regulatory T cells. That study adds: The primer mix had 52 TRBV and 13 TRBJ primers.

V usage is TRBV7-9 and J usage is TRBJ1-5; 7 bases agree with TRBD1. This clonotype was sampled from a human donor in good health. Sequences were obtained from CD4+ T cells sorted from blood. The CDR3 nucleotides are TGTGCCAGCACCTCGGACAGGTCGCAGCCCCAGCATTTT. It specifies CASTSDRSQPQHF. Variable domain in full (rest from reference TRBV7-9 and TRBJ1-5): DTGVSQNPRHKITKRGQNVTFRCDPISEHNRLYWYRQTLGQGPEFLTYFQNEAQLEKSRLLSDRFSAERPKGSFSTLEIQRTEQGDSAMYLCASTSDRSQPQHFGDGTRLSIL.